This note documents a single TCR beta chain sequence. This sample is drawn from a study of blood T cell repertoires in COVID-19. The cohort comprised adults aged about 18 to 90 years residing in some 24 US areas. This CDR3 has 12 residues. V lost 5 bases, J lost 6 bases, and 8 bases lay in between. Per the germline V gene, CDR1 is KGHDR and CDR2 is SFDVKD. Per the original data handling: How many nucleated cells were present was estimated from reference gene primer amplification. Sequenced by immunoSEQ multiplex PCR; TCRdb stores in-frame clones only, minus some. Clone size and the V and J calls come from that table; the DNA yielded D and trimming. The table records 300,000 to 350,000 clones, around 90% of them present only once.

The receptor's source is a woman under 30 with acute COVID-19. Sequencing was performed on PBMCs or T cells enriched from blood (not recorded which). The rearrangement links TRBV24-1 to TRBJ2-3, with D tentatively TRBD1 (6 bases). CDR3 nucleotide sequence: TGTGCCACCAGTGGTCAGGGGGATACGCAGTATTTT. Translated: CATSGQGDTQYF.